The sequence of this T cell receptor (beta chain) was determined in a study of T cell clusters in autoimmune cytopenias. TRB was amplified from around 0.25 ug of peripheral blood genomic DNA per sample. With regard to this clonotype: Its antigen is unidentified.

TRB was amplified by touch-down multiplex PCR, primer pools A and B combined. TCRdb re-called the multiplex PCR reads, yielding one record per CDR3 amino acid sequence without DNA. Here the sample table reports about 6,000 distinct CDR3 sequences. Germline CDR1 and CDR2: SGHRS and YFSETQ. The CDR3 consists of 15 residues. Points from the study as a whole: No experiment has yet validated the function of the T cell clusters defined in silico. TRB repertoire shifts in secondary cytopenia and chronic lymphocytic leukemia mostly reflected lymphoma, not autoimmunity.

Separately, the same data were catalogued under a study of T cell repertoires in aging, cancer and after chemotherapy.

This sequence originates from a human donor in good health. The sample was peripheral blood. The chain carries TRBV5-1 and TRBJ1-2; TCRdb calls TRBD1, which cannot be checked without DNA. CDR3 amino acids: CASSEGTANNYGYTF.